This T cell receptor beta chain was documented in a study of PD-L1 blockade in urothelial cancer. Study in general: Atezolizumab at 1,200 mg intravenously every 3 weeks was started by patients around 2014.

Unmatched junction bases numbered 6, after V lost 0 bases and J lost 6 bases. There are 15 residues in the CDR3. The germline V gene has CDR1 KGHSH and CDR2 LQKENI. Urothelial carcinoma, locally advanced or metastatic, affected the patients. Samples were collected from each patient before treatment and during treatment. Each patient gave between 1 and 8 of them in total. Sequencing was performed with immunoSEQ multiplex PCR; in TCRdb, only in-frame clones are kept and a portion is missing. The data hold fewer than 55,000 clones, with 82% observed a single time. The receptor's source is a man between 65 and 80 years old with urothelial cancer. Sequences were derived from PBMCs, sampled around atezolizumab (anti-PD-L1) treatment. The rearrangement joins TRBV18 to TRBJ1-2; 8 bases are a match to TRBD1. The CDR3 sequence: CASSPPTGVENGYTF. CDR3 sequence (DNA): TGTGCCAGCTCACCACCGACAGGGGTAGAAAATGGCTACACCTTC.